This TCR beta chain is from a study of blood T cell repertoires in COVID-19. The CDR3 is 14 amino acids. Unmatched junction bases numbered 6, after V lost 5 bases and J lost 3 bases. Germline V gene lookup returns CDR1 SQVTM and CDR2 ANQGSEA. TCRdb's copy holds only in-frame clones and misses some; the assay was immunoSEQ multiplex PCR. The sample contains approximately 50,000 clones, 85% of which appear only once. The gene calls are TRBV29-1 and TRBJ2-2, with 7 bases matching TRBD1. The sequenced sample was peripheral blood. The TCR sequence derives from a human donor in a cohort sampled during active COVID-19. The CDR3 DNA follows: TGCAGCGTTCGCGTACAGGGGTACACCGGGGAGCTGTTTTTT. Translated: CSVRVQGYTGELFF.